This T cell receptor beta chain is drawn from a study of blood T cells in healthy people across ages. A J-beta primer mix and a sample-barcoded 5' primer were used in a second PCR of roughly 6 to 11 cycles. TCRdb independently ran MiXCR on the 5' RACE reads; one entry per CDR3 protein. The sample lists fewer than 800,000 distinct CDR3 sequences; roughly 21% were seen once. This clonotype came up a few times. Trimming left V 0 bases short and J 7 bases short, with 12 bases between. Germline values: CDR1 SGHTA, CDR2 FQGNSA. The CDR3 consists of 15 residues. Sequencing was done on a sample of blood. The sequence derives from a man aged 65 to 79 in good health. The rearrangement uses TRBV7-2 and TRBJ2-2, with D perhaps matching TRBD1 or TRBD2 (5 bases each). The CDR3 protein is CASSLAGTSGGELFF. The DNA of the CDR3 is TGTGCCAGCAGCTTAGCTGGGACCAGCGGCGGGGAGCTGTTTTTT.